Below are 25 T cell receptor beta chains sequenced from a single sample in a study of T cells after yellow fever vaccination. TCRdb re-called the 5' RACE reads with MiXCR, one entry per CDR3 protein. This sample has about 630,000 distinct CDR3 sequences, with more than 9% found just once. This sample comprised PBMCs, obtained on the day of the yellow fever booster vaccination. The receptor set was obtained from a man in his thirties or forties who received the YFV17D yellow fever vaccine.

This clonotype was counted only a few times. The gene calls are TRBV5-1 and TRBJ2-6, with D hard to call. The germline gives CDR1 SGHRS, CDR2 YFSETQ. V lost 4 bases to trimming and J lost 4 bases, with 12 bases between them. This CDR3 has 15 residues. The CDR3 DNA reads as TGCGCCAGCAGCCCCCGGGCTGCGGGGGCCAACGTCCTGACTTTC. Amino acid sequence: CASSPRAAGANVLTF.

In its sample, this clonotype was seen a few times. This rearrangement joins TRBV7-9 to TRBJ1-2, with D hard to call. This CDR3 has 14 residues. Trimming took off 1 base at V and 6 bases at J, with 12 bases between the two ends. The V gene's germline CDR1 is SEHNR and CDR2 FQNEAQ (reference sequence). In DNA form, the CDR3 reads TGTGCCAGCAGCTTAGTTCGTGACGGGGATGGCTACACCTTC. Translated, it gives CASSLVRDGDGYTF. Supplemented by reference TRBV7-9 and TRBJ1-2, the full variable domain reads DTGVSQNPRHKITKRGQNVTFRCDPISEHNRLYWYRQTLGQGPEFLTYFQNEAQLEKSRLLSDRFSAERPKGSFSTLEIQRTEQGDSAMYLCASSLVRDGDGYTFGSGTRLTVV.

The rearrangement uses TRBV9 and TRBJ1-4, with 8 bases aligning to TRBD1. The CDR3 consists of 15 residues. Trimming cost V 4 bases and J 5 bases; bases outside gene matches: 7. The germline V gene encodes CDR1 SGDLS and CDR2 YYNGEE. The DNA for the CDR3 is TGTGCCAGCAGCCCGGGGGACAGGCCGAATGAAAAACTGTTTTTT. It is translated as CASSPGDRPNEKLFF.

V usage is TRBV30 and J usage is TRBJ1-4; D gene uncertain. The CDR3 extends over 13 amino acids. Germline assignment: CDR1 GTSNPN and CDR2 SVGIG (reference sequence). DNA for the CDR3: TGTGTCGCCCGGGGAACGCAGAGGAAAAAACTGTTTTTT. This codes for CVARGTQRKKLFF.

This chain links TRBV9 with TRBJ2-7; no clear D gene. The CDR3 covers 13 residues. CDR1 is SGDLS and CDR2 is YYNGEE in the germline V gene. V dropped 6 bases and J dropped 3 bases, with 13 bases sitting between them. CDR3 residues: CASNGLNDYEQYF. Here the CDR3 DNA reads TGTGCCAGCAACGGGCTTAATGACTACGAGCAGTACTTC. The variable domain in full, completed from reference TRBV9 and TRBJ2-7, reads DSGVTQTPKHLITATGQRVTLRCSPRSGDLSVYWYQQSLDQGLQFLIQYYNGEERAKGNILERFSAQQFPDLHSELNLSSLELGDSALYFCASNGLNDYEQYFGPGTRLTVT.

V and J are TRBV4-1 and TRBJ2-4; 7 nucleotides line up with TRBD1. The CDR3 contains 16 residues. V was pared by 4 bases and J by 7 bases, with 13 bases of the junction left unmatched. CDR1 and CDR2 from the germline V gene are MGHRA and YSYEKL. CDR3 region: CASSPQQGRMGNIQYF. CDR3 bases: TGCGCCAGCAGCCCCCAACAGGGGCGGATGGGGAACATTCAGTACTTC.

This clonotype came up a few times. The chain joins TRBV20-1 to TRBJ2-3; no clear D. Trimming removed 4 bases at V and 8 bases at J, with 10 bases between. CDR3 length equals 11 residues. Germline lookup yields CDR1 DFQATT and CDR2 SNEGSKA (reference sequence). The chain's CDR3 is CSANLPPTQYF. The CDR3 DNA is TGCAGTGCTAATCTGCCTCCTACGCAGTATTTT.

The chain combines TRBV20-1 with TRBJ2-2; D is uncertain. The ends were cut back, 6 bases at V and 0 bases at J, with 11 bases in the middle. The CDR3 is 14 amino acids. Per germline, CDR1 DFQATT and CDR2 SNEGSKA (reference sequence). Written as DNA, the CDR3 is TGCAGTGCCACGACTCAGGCGAACACCGGGGAGCTGTTTTTT. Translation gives CSATTQANTGELFF.

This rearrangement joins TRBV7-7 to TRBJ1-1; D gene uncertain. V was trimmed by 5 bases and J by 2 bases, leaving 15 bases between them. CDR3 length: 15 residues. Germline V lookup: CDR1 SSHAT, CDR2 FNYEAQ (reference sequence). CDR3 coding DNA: TGTGCCAGCAGCCCCCCCCGTGGTCCTAACACTGAAGCTTTCTTT. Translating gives CASSPPRGPNTEAFF.

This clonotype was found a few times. DNA of the CDR3: TGCGCCAGCGCGGGGCAACTCGGAGTCAATGAGCAGTTCTTC. It translates to CASAGQLGVNEQFF. The chain recombines TRBV5-1 with TRBJ2-1; D possibly corresponds to TRBD2 (6 bases). Germline CDR1 and CDR2: SGHRS and YFSETQ. V was shortened by 7 bases and J by 6 bases, with 17 bases between the two germline ends. The CDR3 covers 14 residues.

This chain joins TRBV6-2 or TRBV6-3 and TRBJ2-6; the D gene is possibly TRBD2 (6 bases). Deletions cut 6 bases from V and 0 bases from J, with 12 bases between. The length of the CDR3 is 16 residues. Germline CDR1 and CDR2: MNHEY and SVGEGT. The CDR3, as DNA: TGTGCCAGCAGAACTGGAGGGGACTCTGGGGCCAACGTCCTGACTTTC. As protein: CASRTGGDSGANVLTF.

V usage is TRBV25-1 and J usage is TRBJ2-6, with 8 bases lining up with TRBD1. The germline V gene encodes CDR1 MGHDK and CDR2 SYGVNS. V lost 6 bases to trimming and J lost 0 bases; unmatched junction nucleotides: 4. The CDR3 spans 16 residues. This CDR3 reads CASRGQVHSGANVLTF. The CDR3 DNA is TGTGCCAGCAGGGGACAGGTTCACTCTGGGGCCAACGTCCTGACTTTC. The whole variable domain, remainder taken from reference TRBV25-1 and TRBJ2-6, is EADIYQTPRYLVIGTGKKITLECSQTMGHDKMYWYQQDPGMELHLIHYSYGVNSTEKGDLSSESTVSRIRTEHFPLTLESARPSHTSQYLCASRGQVHSGANVLTFGAGSRLTVL.

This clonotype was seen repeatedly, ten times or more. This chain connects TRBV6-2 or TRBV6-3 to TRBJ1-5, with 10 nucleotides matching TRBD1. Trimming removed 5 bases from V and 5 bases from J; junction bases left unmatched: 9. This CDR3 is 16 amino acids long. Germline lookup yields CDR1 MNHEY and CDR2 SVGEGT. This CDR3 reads CASSRLDRGGHQPQHF. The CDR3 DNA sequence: TGTGCCAGCAGTCGCCTGGACAGGGGGGGTCATCAGCCCCAGCATTTT.

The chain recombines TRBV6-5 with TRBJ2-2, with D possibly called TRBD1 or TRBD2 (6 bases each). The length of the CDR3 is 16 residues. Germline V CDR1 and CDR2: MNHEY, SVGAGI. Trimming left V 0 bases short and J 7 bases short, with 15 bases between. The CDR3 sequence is CASSYSFRGQGGELFF. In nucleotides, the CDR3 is TGTGCCAGCAGTTACTCGTTCCGGGGGCAAGGCGGGGAGCTGTTTTTT.

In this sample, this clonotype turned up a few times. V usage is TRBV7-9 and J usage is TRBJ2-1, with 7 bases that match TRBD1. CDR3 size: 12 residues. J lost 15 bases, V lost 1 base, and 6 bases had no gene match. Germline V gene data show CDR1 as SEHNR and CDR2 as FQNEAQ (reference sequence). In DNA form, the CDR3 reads TGTGCCAGCAGCTTAGTCGTGACAGGGCTGTTCTTC. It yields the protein CASSLVVTGLFF.

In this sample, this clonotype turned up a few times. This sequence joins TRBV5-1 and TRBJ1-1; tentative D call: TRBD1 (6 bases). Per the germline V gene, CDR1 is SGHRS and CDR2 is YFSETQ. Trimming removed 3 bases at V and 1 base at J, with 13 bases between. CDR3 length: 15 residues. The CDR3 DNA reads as TGCGCCAGCAGCTGGACAGCTGGAACGAACACTGAAGCTTTCTTT. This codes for CASSWTAGTNTEAFF.

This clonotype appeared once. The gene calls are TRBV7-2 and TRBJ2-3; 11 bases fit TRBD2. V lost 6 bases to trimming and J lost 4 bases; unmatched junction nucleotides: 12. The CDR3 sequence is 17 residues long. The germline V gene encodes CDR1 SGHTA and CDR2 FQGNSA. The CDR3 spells CASRKRKGTSGPDTQYF. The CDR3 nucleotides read TGTGCCAGCAGAAAGAGAAAAGGGACTAGCGGACCAGATACGCAGTATTTT.

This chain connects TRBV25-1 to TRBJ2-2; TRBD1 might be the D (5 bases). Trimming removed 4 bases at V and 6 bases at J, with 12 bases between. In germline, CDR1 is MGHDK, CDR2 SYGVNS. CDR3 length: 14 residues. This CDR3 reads CASSVRGASGELFF. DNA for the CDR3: TGTGCCAGCAGTGTTAGGGGCGCCTCCGGGGAGCTGTTTTTT.

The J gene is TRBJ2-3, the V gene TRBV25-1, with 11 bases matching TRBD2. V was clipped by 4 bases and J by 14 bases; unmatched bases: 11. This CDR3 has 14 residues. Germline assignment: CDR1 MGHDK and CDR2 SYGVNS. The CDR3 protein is CASSAAGTSGVTYF. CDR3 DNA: TGTGCCAGCAGTGCAGCCGGGACTAGCGGAGTGACGTATTTT.

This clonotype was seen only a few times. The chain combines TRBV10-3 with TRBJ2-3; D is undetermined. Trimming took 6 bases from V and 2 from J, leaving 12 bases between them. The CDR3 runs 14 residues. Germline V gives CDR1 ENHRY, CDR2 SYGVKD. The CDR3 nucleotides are TGTGCCATCAGCTGGGTTGCGGACACAGATACGCAGTATTTT. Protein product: CAISWVADTDTQYF.

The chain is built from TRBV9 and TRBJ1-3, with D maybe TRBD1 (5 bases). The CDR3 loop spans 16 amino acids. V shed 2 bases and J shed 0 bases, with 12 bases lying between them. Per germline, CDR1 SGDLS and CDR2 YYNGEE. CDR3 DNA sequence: TGTGCCAGCAGCGTGGGCACTGGGGCCTCTGGAAACACCATATATTTT. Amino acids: CASSVGTGASGNTIYF.

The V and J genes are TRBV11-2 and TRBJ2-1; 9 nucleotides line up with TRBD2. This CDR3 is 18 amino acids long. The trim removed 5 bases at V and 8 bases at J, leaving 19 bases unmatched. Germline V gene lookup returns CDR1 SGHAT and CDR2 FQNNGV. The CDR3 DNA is TGTGCCAGCAGCATGAAATCCTATAGCGGGAGCAAATTCTATGAGCAGTTCTTC. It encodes CASSMKSYSGSKFYEQFF.

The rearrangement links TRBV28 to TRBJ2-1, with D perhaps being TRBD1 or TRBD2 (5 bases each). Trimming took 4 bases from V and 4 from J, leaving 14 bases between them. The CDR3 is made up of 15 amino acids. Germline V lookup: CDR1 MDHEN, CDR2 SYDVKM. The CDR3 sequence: CASSSRRGVYNEQFF. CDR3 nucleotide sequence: TGTGCCAGCAGTTCTCGTCGGGGCGTATACAATGAGCAGTTCTTC. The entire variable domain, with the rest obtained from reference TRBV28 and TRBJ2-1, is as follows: DVKVTQSSRYLVKRTGEKVFLECVQDMDHENMFWYRQDPGLGLRLIYFSYDVKMKEKGDIPEGYSVSREKKERFSLILESASTNQTSMYLCASSSRRGVYNEQFFGPGTRLTVL.

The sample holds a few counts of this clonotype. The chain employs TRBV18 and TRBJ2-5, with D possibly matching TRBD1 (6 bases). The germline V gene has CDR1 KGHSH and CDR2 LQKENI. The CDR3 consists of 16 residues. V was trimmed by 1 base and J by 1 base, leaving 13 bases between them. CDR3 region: CASSPLGAGPQETQYF. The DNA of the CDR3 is TGTGCCAGCTCACCACTGGGGGCAGGGCCCCAAGAGACCCAGTACTTC.

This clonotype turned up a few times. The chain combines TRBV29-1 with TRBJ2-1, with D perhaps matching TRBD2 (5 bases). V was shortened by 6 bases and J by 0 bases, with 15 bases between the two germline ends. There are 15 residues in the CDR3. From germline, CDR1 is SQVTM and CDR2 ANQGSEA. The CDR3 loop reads CSVGVGSSSYNEQFF. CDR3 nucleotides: TGCAGCGTGGGAGTTGGGTCGAGCTCCTACAATGAGCAGTTCTTC.